This T cell receptor (beta chain) was obtained from a study of T cell responses to AZD1222 COVID-19 vaccine (dated by TCRdb to the early 2020s). Turning to the overall study: AZD1222 recipients with second doses at about 4 weeks or about 12 weeks were pooled, because spike-specific TCR depth and breadth did not differ between schedules. Trial participants were enrolled by age into subgroups of 18-55, 56-69 and 70-plus years, and around 140, 26 and 57 TCR-sequenced participants, respectively, were included in these subgroups. TCR sequencing covered roughly 230 trial participants: 200 to 210 given two doses of AZD1222 and 26 given two doses of MenACWY control vaccine.

The CDR3 regions of human TCRbeta chains were subjected to immunosequencing. In the paper's pipeline: Repertoire TCRs were matched against a reference library of SARS-CoV-2-specific TCRs generated with the MIRA antigen-specificity platform. Breadth meant the fraction of unique TCRs that were SARS-CoV-2-associated, whereas depth meant the fraction of total T cells that were SARS-CoV-2-associated. Using the MIRA data, each spike-specific TCR was assigned both to the spike region to which the TCR was reactive and to a CD4 or CD8 class. Log10-transformed breadth and depth values were compared by one-way ANOVA with Sidak's multiple comparisons tests. TCRdb holds this immuneACCESS table with in-frame rearrangements only. Some clones are missing; in checked studies, unresolved V genes explain under half, and the rest has no known cause. V and J calls plus clone size are reproduced from that table; the DNA served to infer D and trimming. Counted in this sample were 80,000 to 95,000 clones; around 90% of them appeared once. Around 5% of the sample belongs to the ten largest clones.

V is pruned by 6 bases and J by 5 bases, leaving 16 bases of the junction without a gene match. From the cysteine through the phenylalanine, the CDR3 covers 16 amino acids. Only CDR3 DNA is held: 48 bases, read in frame from base 1. From a lookup of the germline V gene, CDR1 and CDR2 are SQVTM and ANQGSEA. On this clone: Its antigen target is currently unknown. No base quality information exists; no much larger clone differs at one position.

The study at large found these results: In the small 56-69-year group, the increase in depth fell short of significance, most likely because of low power. Participants were mostly white British and included more females than males, and it was suggested by the authors that clonal diversity may have been underestimated. Only a handful of AZD1222 recipients were SARS-CoV-2 seropositive at baseline, limiting conclusions about previously exposed vaccinees. The vaccine-associated CD4 TCRs covered the entire spike protein, and the dominant responses fell in regions 160-218 and 743-854. Nearly half of unique spike-specific TCRs reportedly recognized epitopes outside regions mutated in the B.1.351 and B.1.1.7 variants. Spike-specific TCR breadth and depth rose significantly after two AZD1222 doses compared with day 0 and with MenACWY recipients. Because no samples from the day 14 peak response were available, repertoires could be characterized only after the peak T cell response.

The time point label of this sample denotes: baseline before first vaccination. The vaccinee samples were drawn from two UK trials, COV001 and COV002, one of which was a single-blind randomized controlled phase 2/3 trial testing AZD1222 (ChAdOx1 nCoV-19) in healthy adults. For TCRbeta chain sequencing, PBMC samples from trial participants were taken at day 0 and at day 28 after the second dose. The sample consisted of peripheral blood, taken on day 0 of AZD1222 vaccination. Recombination linked TRBV29-1 to TRBJ2-3; 8 of the junction bases match TRBD1. This receptor was identified in an adult in good health. The CDR3 amino acid sequence is: CSVDTAPGTGIDTQYF. The nucleotides read TGCAGCGTCGACACCGCTCCCGGGACAGGAATAGATACGCAGTATTTT.